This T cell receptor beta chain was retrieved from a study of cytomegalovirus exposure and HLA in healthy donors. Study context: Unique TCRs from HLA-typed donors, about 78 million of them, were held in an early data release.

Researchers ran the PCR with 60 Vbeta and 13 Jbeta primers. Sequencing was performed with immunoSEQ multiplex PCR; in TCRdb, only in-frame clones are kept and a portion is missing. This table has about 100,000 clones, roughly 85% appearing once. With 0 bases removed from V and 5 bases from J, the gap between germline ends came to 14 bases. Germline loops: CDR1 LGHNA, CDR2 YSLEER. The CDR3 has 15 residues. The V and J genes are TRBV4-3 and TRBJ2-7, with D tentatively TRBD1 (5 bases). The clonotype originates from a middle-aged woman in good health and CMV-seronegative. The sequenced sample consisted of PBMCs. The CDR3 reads CASSQDWSQGHEQYF. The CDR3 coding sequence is TGCGCCAGCAGCCAAGATTGGAGCCAGGGCCACGAGCAGTACTTC.